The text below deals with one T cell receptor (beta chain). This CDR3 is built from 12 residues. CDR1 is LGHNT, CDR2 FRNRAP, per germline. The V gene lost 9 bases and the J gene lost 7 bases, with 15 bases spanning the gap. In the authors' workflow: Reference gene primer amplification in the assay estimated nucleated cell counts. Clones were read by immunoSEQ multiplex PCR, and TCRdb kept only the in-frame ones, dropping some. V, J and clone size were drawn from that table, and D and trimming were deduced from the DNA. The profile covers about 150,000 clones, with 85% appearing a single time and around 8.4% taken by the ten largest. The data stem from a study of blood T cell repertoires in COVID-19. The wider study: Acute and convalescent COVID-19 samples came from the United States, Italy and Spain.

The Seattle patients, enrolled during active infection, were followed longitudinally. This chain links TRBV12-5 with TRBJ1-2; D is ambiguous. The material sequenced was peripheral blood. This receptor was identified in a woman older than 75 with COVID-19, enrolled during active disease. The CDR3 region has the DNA TGTGCTAGCAGAGGGTCTGTTGGTGGCTACACCTTC. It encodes CASRGSVGGYTF. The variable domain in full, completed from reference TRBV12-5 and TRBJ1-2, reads DARVTQTPRHKVTEMGQEVTMRCQPILGHNTVFWYRQTMMQGLELLAYFRNRAPLDDSGMPKDRFSAEMPDATLATLKIQPSEPRDSAVYFCASRGSVGGYTFGSGTRLTVV.